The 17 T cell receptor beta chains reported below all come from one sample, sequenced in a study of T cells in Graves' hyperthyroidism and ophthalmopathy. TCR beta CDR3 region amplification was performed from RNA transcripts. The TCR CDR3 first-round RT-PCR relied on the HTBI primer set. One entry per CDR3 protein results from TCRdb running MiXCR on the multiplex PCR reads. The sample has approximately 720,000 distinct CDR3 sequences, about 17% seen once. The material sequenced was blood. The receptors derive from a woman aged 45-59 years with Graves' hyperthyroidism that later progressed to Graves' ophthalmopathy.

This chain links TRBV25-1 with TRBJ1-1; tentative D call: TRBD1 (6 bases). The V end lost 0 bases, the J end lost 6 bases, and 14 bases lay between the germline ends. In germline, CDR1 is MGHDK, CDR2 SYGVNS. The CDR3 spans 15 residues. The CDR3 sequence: CASSEYGTGGAEAFF. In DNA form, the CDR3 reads TGTGCCAGCAGTGAATATGGCACGGGGGGCGCTGAAGCTTTCTTT.

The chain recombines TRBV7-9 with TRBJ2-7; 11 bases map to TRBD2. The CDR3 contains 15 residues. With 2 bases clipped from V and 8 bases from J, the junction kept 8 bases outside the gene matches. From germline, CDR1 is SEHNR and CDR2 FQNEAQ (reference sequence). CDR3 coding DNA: TGTGCCAGCAGCTTATATAGCGGGGGGGCTGAGAAGCAGTACTTC. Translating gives CASSLYSGGAEKQYF.

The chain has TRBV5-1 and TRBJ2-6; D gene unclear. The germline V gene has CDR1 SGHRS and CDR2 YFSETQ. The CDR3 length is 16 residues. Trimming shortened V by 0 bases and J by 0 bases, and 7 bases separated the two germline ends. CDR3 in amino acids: CASSLGASSGANVLTF. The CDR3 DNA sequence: TGCGCCAGCAGCTTGGGGGCAAGCTCTGGGGCCAACGTCCTGACTTTC.

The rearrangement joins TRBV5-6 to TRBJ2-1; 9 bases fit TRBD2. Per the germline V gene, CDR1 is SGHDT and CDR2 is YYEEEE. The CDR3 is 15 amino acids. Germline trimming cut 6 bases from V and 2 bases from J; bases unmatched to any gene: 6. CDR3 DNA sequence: TGTGCCAGCACCCATGCGGGGGGGCCCTACAATGAGCAGTTCTTC. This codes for CASTHAGGPYNEQFF. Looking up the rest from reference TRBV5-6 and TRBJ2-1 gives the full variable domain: DAGVTQSPTHLIKTRGQQVTLRCSPKSGHDTVSWYQQALGQGPQFIFQYYEEEERQRGNFPDRFSGHQFPNYSSELNVNALLLGDSALYLCASTHAGGPYNEQFFGPGTRLTVL.

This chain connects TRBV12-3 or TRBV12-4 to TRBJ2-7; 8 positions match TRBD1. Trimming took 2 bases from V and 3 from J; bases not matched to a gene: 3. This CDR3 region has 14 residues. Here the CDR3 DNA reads TGTGCCAGCAGTTTAAACGACAGGGGCTACGAGCAGTACTTC. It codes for CASSLNDRGYEQYF.

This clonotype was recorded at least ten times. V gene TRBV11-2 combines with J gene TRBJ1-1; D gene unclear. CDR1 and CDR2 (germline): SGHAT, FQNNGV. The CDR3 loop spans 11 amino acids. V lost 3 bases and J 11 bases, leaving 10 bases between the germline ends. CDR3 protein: CASSFGLEAFF. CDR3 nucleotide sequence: TGTGCCAGCAGCTTCGGCCTGGAGGCTTTCTTT.

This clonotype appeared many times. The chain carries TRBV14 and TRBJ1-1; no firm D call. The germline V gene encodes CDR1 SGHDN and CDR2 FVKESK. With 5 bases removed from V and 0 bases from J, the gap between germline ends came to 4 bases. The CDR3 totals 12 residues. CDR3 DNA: TGTGCCAGCAGCGAGATGAACACTGAAGCTTTCTTT. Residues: CASSEMNTEAFF.

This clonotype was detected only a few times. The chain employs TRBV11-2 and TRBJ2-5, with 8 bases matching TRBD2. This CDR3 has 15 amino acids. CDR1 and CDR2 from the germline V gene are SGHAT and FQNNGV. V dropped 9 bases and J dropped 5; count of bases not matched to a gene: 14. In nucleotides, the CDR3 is TGTGCCAGTAGTCGGGGGCGGGGGGCCGAGGAGACCCAGTACTTC. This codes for CASSRGRGAEETQYF.

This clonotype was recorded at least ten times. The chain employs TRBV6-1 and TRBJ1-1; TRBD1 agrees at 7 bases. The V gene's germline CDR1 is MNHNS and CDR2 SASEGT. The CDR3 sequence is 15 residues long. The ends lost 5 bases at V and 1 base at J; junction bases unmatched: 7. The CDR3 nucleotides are TGTGCCAGCAGTAGGGCGACAGGGTGGAACACTGAAGCTTTCTTT. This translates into CASSRATGWNTEAFF.

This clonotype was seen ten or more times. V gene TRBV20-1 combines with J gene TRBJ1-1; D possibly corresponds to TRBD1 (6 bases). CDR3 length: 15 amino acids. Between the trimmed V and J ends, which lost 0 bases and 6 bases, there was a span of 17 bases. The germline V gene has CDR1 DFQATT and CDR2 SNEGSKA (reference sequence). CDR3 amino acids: CSARDRQGFRAEAFF. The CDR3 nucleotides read TGCAGTGCTAGAGATCGGCAGGGGTTTCGGGCTGAAGCTTTCTTT.

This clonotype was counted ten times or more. The CDR3 DNA is TGTGCCAGCAGCCTTACAGGGGGCAATCAGCCCCAGCATTTT. Its translation: CASSLTGGNQPQHF. V is TRBV12-3 or TRBV12-4 and J is TRBJ1-5, with 7 bases fitting TRBD1. With V trimmed by 6 bases and J by 2 bases, 4 bases remained unmatched. The CDR3 extends over 14 amino acids.

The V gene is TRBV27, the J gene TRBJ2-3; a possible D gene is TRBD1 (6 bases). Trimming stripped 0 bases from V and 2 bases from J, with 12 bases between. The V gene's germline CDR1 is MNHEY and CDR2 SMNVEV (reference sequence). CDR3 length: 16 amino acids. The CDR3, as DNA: TGTGCCAGCAGTTTATCTACAGGGACCTACACAGATACGCAGTATTTT. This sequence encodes CASSLSTGTYTDTQYF.

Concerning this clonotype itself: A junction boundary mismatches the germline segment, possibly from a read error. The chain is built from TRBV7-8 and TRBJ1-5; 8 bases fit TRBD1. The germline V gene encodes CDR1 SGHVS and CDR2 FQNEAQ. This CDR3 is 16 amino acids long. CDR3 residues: CASSLYSDRASQSQHF. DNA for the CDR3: TGTGCCAGCAGCTTATATTCGGACAGGGCGTCTCAGTCCCAGCATTTT. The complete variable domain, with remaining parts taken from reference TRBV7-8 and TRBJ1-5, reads GAGVSQSPRYKVAKRGQDVALRCDPISGHVSLFWYQQALGQGPEFLTYFQNEAQLDKSGLPSDRFFAERPEGSVSTLKIQRTQQEDSAVYLCASSLYSDRASQSQHFGDGTRLSIL.

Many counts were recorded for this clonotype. CDR3 amino acids: CSAAILSSYNEQFF. The CDR3 DNA sequence: TGCAGTGCTGCTATACTGAGCTCCTACAATGAGCAGTTCTTC. V and J are TRBV20-1 and TRBJ2-1, with unresolved D. Germline CDR1 reads DFQATT; CDR2 reads SNEGSKA (reference sequence). Trimming took off 5 bases at V and 0 bases at J, with 11 bases between the two ends. CDR3 length equals 14 residues.

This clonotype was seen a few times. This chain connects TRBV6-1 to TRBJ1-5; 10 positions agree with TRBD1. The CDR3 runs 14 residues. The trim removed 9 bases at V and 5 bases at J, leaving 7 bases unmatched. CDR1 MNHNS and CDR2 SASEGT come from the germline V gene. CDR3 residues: CASRDRGLHQPQHF. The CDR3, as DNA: TGTGCCAGTAGAGACAGGGGGCTTCATCAGCCCCAGCATTTT.

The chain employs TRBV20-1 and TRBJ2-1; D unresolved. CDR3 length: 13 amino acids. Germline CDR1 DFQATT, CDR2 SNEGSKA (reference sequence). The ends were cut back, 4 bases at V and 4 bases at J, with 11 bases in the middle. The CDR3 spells CSANEFVYNEQFF. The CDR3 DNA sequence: TGCAGTGCTAATGAGTTCGTATACAATGAGCAGTTCTTC.

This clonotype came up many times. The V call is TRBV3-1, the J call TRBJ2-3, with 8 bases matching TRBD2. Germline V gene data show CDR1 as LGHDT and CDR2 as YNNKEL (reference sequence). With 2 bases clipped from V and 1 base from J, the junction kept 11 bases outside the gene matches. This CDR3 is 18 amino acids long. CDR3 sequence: CASSQRAGALDRTDTQYF. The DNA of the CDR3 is TGTGCCAGCAGCCAACGAGCGGGGGCCCTCGACCGCACAGATACGCAGTATTTT.